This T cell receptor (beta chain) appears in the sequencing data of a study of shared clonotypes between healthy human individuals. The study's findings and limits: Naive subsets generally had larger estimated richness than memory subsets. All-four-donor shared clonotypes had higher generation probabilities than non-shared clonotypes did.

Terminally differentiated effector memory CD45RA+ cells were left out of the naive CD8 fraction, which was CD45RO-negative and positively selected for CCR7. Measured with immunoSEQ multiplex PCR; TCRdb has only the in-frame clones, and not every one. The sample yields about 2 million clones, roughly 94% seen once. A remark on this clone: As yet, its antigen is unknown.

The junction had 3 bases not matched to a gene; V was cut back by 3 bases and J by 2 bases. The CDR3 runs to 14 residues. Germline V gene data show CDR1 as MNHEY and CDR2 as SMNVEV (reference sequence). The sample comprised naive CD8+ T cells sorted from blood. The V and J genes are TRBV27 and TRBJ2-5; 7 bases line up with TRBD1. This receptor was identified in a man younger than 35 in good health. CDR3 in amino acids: CASSLTGPQETQYF. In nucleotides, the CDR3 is TGTGCCAGCAGTTTGACAGGGCCACAAGAGACCCAGTACTTC.